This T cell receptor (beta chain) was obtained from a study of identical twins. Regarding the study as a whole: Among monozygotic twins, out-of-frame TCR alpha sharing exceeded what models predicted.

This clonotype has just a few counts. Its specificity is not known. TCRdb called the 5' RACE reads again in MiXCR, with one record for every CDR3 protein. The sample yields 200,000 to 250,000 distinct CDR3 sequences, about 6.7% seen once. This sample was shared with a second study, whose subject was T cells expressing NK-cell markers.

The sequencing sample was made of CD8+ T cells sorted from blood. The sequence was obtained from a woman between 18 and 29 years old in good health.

The CDR3 nucleotides read TGTGCCAGCAGCTTAGGCCGGGGTGGGCAGTACTTC. Translated, it gives CASSLGRGGQYF. This chain uses TRBV13 with TRBJ2-7; D possibly corresponds to TRBD2 (5 bases). Per germline, CDR1 PRHDT and CDR2 FYEKMQ (reference sequence). The CDR3 spans 12 residues. Trimming took 0 bases from V and 9 from J, leaving 9 bases between them.